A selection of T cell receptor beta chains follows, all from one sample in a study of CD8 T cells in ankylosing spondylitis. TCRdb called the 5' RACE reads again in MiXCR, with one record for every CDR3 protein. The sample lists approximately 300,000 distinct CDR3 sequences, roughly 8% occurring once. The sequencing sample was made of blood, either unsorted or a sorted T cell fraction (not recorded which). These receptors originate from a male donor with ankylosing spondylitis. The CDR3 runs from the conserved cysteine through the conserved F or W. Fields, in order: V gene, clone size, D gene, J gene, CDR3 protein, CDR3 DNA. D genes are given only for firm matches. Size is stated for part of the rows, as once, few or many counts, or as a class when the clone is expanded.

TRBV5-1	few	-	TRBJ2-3	CASSRRLGADTDTQYF	TGCGCCAGCAGCCGGCGCTTGGGAGCGGACACAGATACGCAGTATTTT
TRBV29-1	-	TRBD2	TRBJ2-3	CSVFRSSGSTDTQYF	TGCAGCGTTTTTAGGTCTAGCGGGAGCACAGATACGCAGTATTTT
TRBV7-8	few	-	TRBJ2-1	CASSLPKSSYNEQFF	TGTGCCAGCAGCTTACCGAAGAGCTCCTACAATGAGCAGTTCTTC
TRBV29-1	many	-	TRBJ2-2	CSAKQPGEGTGELFF	TGCAGCGCAAAGCAGCCAGGGGAGGGCACCGGGGAGCTGTTTTTT
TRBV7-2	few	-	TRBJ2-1	CASSSRPDGEQFF	TGTGCCAGCAGCTCAAGACCCGACGGGGAGCAGTTCTTC
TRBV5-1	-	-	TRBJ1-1	CASSRSDTEAFF	TGCGCCAGCAGCAGGAGTGACACTGAAGCTTTCTTT
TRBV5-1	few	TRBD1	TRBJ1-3	CASSRSTGTGGNTIYF	TGCGCCAGCAGCCGTTCTACCGGGACAGGGGGAAACACCATATATTTT
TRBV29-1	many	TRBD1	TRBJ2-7	CSVAGTGGSYEQYF	TGCAGCGTTGCGGGGACAGGGGGCAGTTACGAGCAGTACTTC
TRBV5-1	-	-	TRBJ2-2	CASNAGDWTGELFF	TGCGCCAGCAACGCAGGGGATTGGACCGGGGAGCTGTTTTTT
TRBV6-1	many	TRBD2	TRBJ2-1	CASNLSGRTNEQFF	TGTGCCAGCAACCTGAGCGGGAGGACGAATGAGCAGTTCTTC
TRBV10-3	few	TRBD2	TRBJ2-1	CATLAGGGIYNEQFF	TGTGCCACTTTAGCGGGAGGGGGTATCTACAATGAGCAGTTCTTC
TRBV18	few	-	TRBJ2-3	CASSPRGDTDTQYF	TGTGCCAGCTCACCTCGCGGGGACACAGATACGCAGTATTTT
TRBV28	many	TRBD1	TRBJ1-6	CASSTGGDYNSPLHF	TGTGCCAGCTCTACAGGGGGCGACTATAATTCACCCCTCCACTTT
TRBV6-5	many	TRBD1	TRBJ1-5	CASSYSTGMQPQHF	TGTGCCAGCAGTTACTCGACAGGGATGCAGCCCCAGCATTTT
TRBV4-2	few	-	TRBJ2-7	CASSFRGEDEQYF	TGTGCCAGCAGCTTCCGCGGAGAAGACGAGCAGTACTTC
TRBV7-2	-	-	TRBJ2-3	CASSFTPGLDTDTQYF	TGTGCCAGCAGCTTTACCCCAGGGCTAGACACAGATACGCAGTATTTT
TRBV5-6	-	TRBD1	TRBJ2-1	CASTSPGQGVFEQFF	TGTGCCAGCACCTCTCCGGGACAGGGAGTCTTTGAGCAGTTCTTC
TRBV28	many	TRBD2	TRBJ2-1	CASSFSSGRGEQFF	TGTGCCAGCAGTTTTTCTAGCGGGAGAGGTGAGCAGTTCTTC
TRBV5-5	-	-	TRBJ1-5	CASSLGTLRYQPQHF	TGTGCCAGCAGCCTAGGGACCTTAAGATATCAGCCCCAGCATTTT
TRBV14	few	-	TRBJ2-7	CASSQTYGSYSGAYEQYF	TGTGCCAGCAGCCAGACCTATGGGTCCTACTCGGGGGCCTACGAGCAGTACTTC
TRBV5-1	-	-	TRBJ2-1	CASSTLSGNSYNEQFF	TGCGCCAGCAGCACCCTTAGCGGAAACTCCTACAATGAGCAGTTCTTC
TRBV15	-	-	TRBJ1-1	CATSQGGNTEAFF	TGTGCCACCTCCCAGGGAGGGAACACTGAAGCTTTCTTT
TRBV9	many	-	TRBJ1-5	CASSRGTGNQPQHF	TGTGCCAGCAGCCGCGGGACGGGCAATCAGCCCCAGCATTTT
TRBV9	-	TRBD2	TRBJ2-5	CASSVALALQETQYF	TGTGCCAGCAGCGTAGCACTAGCGCTACAAGAGACCCAGTACTTC
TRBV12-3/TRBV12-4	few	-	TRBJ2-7	CASSYRDGGTYEQYF	TGTGCCAGCAGTTACCGGGACGGTGGAACCTACGAGCAGTACTTC
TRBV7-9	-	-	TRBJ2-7	CASSSPGRTSYEQYF	TGTGCCAGCAGCTCACCAGGACGGACCTCCTACGAGCAGTACTTC
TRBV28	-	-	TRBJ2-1	CASSFGGGLDEQFF	TGTGCCAGCAGTTTCGGAGGGGGGCTTGACGAGCAGTTCTTC
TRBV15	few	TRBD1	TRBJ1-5	CATTGQGASRSQPQHF	TGTGCCACCACGGGCCAGGGGGCTAGCCGGAGTCAGCCCCAGCATTTT
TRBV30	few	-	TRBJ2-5	CAGESQLQETQYF	TGTGCCGGGGAATCTCAGCTGCAGGAGACCCAGTACTTC
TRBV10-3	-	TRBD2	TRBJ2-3	CATLTSGYFTDTQYF	TGTGCCACCTTGACTAGCGGCTACTTCACAGATACGCAGTATTTT
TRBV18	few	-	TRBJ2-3	CASSPPVGEDTQYF	TGTGCCAGCTCACCCCCTGTGGGGGAAGATACGCAGTATTTT
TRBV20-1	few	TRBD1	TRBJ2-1	CSAREAGGYNEQFF	TGCAGTGCTAGAGAGGCAGGGGGATACAATGAGCAGTTCTTC
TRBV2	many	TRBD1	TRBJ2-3	CASRLGQRATDTQYF	TGTGCCAGCAGATTGGGACAGAGGGCAACAGATACGCAGTATTTT
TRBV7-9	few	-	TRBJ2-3	CASSPRTSSTDTQYF	TGTGCCAGCAGCCCCAGGACTTCTAGCACAGATACGCAGTATTTT
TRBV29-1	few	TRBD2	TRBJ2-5	CSVEVGTSGSETQYF	TGCAGCGTTGAAGTGGGGACTAGCGGGAGTGAGACCCAGTACTTC